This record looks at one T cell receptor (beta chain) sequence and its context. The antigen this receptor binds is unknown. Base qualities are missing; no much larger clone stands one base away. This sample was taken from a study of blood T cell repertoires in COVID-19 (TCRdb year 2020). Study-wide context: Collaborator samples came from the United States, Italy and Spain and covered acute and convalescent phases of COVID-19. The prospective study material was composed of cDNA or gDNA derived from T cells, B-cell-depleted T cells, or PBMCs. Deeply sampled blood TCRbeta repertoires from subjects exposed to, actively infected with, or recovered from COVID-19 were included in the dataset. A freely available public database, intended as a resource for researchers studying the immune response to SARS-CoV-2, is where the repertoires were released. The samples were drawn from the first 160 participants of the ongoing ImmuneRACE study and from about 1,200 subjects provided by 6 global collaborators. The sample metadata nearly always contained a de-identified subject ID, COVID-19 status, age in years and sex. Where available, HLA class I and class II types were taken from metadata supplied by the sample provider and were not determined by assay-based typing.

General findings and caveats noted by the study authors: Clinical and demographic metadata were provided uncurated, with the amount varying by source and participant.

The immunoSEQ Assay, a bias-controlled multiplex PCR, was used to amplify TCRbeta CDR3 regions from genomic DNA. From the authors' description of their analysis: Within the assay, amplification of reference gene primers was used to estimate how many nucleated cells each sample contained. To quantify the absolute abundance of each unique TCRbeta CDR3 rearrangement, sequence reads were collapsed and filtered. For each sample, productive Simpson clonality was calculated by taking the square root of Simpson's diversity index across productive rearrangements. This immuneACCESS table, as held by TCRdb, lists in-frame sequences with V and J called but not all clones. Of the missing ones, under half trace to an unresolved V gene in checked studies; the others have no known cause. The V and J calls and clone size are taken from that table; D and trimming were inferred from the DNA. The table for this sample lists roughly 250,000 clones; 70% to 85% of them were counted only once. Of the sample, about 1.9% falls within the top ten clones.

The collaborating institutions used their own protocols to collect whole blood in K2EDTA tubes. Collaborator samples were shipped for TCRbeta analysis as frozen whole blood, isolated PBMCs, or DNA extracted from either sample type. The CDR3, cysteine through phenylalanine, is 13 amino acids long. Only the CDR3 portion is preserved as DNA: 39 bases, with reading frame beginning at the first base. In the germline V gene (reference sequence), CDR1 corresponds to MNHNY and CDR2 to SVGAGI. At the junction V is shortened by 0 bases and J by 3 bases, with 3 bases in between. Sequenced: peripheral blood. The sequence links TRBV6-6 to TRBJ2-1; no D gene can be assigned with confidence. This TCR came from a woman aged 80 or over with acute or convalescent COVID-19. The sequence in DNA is TGTGCCAGCAGTTACTCCTACTACAATGAGCAGTTCTTC. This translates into CASSYSYYNEQFF.